Each of the 20 T cell receptor beta chains below was sequenced from the same sample in a study of Ad26.COV2.S vaccination and SARS-CoV-2 variants. Profiled with immunoSEQ multiplex PCR; TCRdb holds only in-frame clones, not every one. Among about 220,000 clones listed, around 87% were seen once. Stated treatment: over 15 received Ad26.COV2.S at low or high dose, single or two shots; roughly 5 received placebo; per-sample allocation not given. The samples date from day 63 after the first vaccine or placebo injection. The specimen was peripheral blood, collected in a trial of Ad26.COV2.S vaccine versus placebo. The receptors here all came from a person aged 18-65 years who received the Ad26.COV2.S COVID-19 vaccine or a placebo.

The rearrangement links TRBV7-8 to TRBJ2-3; TRBD1 aligns across 8 bases. CDR3 length: 19 amino acids. Germline loops: CDR1 SGHVS, CDR2 FQNEAQ. J was trimmed by 4 bases and V by 2 bases; bases with no gene match: 17. The CDR3 loop reads CASSLLVRDRFPPADTQYF. Written as DNA, the CDR3 is TGTGCCAGCAGCTTATTGGTCCGGGACAGGTTTCCTCCGGCAGATACGCAGTATTTT.

The chain joins TRBV7-3 to TRBJ2-3; TRBD2 might be the D (6 bases). V was pared by 5 bases and J by 2 bases, with 14 bases between. Germline-derived CDR1 and CDR2 are SGHTA and FQGTGA. The CDR3 totals 15 residues. The CDR3 DNA sequence: TGTGCCAGCAGCGCCGGGGGAAGACCCACAGATACGCAGTATTTT. Protein product: CASSAGGRPTDTQYF.

The DNA of the CDR3 is TGCAGCGTCAGGGGCCTTACTGAGCAGTACTTC. It translates to CSVRGLTEQYF. The V and J genes are TRBV29-1 and TRBJ2-7; TRBD1 might be the D (6 bases). CDR3 length: 11 residues. V lost 6 bases, J lost 7 bases, and 13 bases lay in between. Germline assignment: CDR1 SQVTM and CDR2 ANQGSEA.

The chain's CDR3 is CASSIVTAGTYEQYF. The CDR3 nucleotides read TGTGCCAGTAGTATAGTAACAGCGGGGACCTACGAGCAGTACTTC. The chain is built from TRBV19 and TRBJ2-7, with 7 bases that match TRBD2. The CDR3 spans 15 residues. CDR1 is LNHDA and CDR2 is SQIVND in the germline V gene (reference sequence). The trim removed 1 base at V and 2 bases at J, leaving 5 bases unmatched.

The chain recombines TRBV7-8 with TRBJ2-1; no reliable D call. The length of the CDR3 is 13 residues. V lost 3 bases and J 9 bases, leaving 12 bases between the germline ends. Germline CDR1 and CDR2: SGHVS and FQNEAQ. CDR3 nucleotide sequence: TGTGCCAGCAGCTTCCGTTCTTTTGGTGAGCAGTTCTTC. Translated, it gives CASSFRSFGEQFF.

The rearrangement links TRBV4-2 to TRBJ2-5, with a weak D call TRBD2 (5 bases). Trimming took 0 bases from V and 2 from J, leaving 13 bases between them. Germline assignment: CDR1 LGHNA and CDR2 YNFKEQ. This CDR3 is built from 16 residues. This CDR3 reads CASSQDRAGQQETQYF. CDR3 nucleotides: TGTGCCAGCAGCCAAGATAGGGCGGGTCAACAAGAGACCCAGTACTTC.

The rearrangement uses TRBV18 and TRBJ1-6; D ambiguous. Germline assignment: CDR1 KGHSH and CDR2 LQKENI. V was pared by 6 bases and J by 0 bases, with 12 bases between. The CDR3 runs 16 residues. The CDR3 DNA reads TGTGCCAGCTCCCACGACTCATACTCCTATAATTCACCCCTCCACTTT. Encoded protein: CASSHDSYSYNSPLHF.

The chain joins TRBV11-2 to TRBJ2-6, with TRBD2 as a possible D gene (5 bases). CDR3 length: 16 amino acids. V dropped 5 bases and J dropped 0 bases, with 11 bases sitting between them. Germline lookup yields CDR1 SGHAT and CDR2 FQNNGV. As DNA, the CDR3 is TGTGCCAGCAGCCGCGGACTCCTCTCTGGGGCCAACGTCCTGACTTTC. It is translated as CASSRGLLSGANVLTF.

The chain links TRBV9 to TRBJ1-3; D is ambiguous. Trimming cost V 0 bases and J 0 bases, with 7 bases left between them. The CDR3 has 15 residues. CDR1 and CDR2 from the germline V gene are SGDLS and YYNGEE. The chain's CDR3 is CASSVVGGSGNTIYF. For the CDR3, the DNA is TGTGCCAGCAGCGTAGTAGGAGGCTCTGGAAACACCATATATTTT. Using reference TRBV9 and TRBJ1-3 for the parts outside the CDR3, the full variable domain is DSGVTQTPKHLITATGQRVTLRCSPRSGDLSVYWYQQSLDQGLQFLIQYYNGEERAKGNILERFSAQQFPDLHSELNLSSLELGDSALYFCASSVVGGSGNTIYFGEGSWLTVV.

This clone was observed a single time. The chain is built from TRBV30 and TRBJ2-3; 8 bases map to TRBD1. Germline values: CDR1 GTSNPN, CDR2 SVGIG (reference sequence). The CDR3 extends over 13 amino acids. V lost 3 bases and J lost 6; bases outside the gene matches: 5. CDR3 bases: TGTGCCTGGAGAGCCAGGGGGCTGGATACGCAGTATTTT. Translated, it gives CAWRARGLDTQYF.

The chain combines TRBV27 with TRBJ2-1; D is undetermined. Germline values: CDR1 MNHEY, CDR2 SMNVEV (reference sequence). V lost 7 bases and J 5 bases, leaving 15 bases between the germline ends. The CDR3 has 14 residues. The CDR3 DNA follows: TGTGCCAGCACCCCGGAGAACGTGCACAATGAGCAGTTCTTC. Translated: CASTPENVHNEQFF.

The rearrangement links TRBV18 to TRBJ1-2, with TRBD1 matching 9 bases. Trimming cost V 1 base and J 4 bases; bases outside gene matches: 7. The germline V gene has CDR1 KGHSH and CDR2 LQKENI. The CDR3 spans 16 residues. Written as DNA, the CDR3 is TGTGCCAGCTCACCACGGACAGGGGACATGGTCTATGGCTACACCTTC. Amino acids: CASSPRTGDMVYGYTF.

The chain carries TRBV4-2 and TRBJ2-3; 13 bases line up with TRBD2. Germline values: CDR1 LGHNA, CDR2 YNFKEQ. V gave up 2 bases and J gave up 6 bases; unmatched junction bases: 8. The CDR3 has 17 amino acids. The CDR3 bases are TGTGCCAGCAGCCAACCTGGGACTAGCGGGACCGGGGATACGCAGTATTTT. Its protein is CASSQPGTSGTGDTQYF.

The V call is TRBV15, the J call TRBJ1-2, with no clear D. The V end was cut by 0 bases, the J end by 8 bases, with 7 bases between. Looked up from germline, CDR1 is LNHNV and CDR2 is YYDKDF (reference sequence). The CDR3 spans 12 residues. Written as DNA, the CDR3 is TGTGCCACCAGCAGAGAAGAGTTCGGCTACACCTTC. Translation gives CATSREEFGYTF.

The CDR3 reads CASSASTGKVNTGELFF. CDR3 sequence (DNA): TGTGCCAGCTCAGCGTCAACAGGAAAAGTAAACACCGGGGAGCTGTTTTTT. J is TRBJ2-2 and V is TRBV18; maybe TRBD1 (5 bases). Germline CDR1 is KGHSH and CDR2 is LQKENI. This CDR3 spans 17 amino acids. Trimming took 5 bases from V and 2 from J, leaving 18 bases between them.

The J gene is TRBJ2-4, the V gene TRBV5-1, with D possibly being TRBD1 or TRBD2 (5 bases each). The V gene's germline CDR1 is SGHRS and CDR2 YFSETQ. The length of the CDR3 is 16 residues. V lost 3 bases, J lost 0 bases, and 13 bases lay in between. CDR3 sequence (DNA): TGCGCCAGCAGCTCCGGGACGGAGCTAGCCAAAAACATTCAGTACTTC. Translation gives CASSSGTELAKNIQYF.

This clone was detected only a few times. The V call is TRBV7-9, the J call TRBJ1-6; TRBD1 aligns across 10 bases. Germline V CDR1 and CDR2: SEHNR, FQNEAQ (reference sequence). The V segment lost 5 bases and the J segment 6 bases; nucleotides outside the gene matches: 7. This CDR3 is 16 amino acids long. This CDR3 is CASSVGDRGFNSPLHF. CDR3 in DNA: TGTGCCAGCAGCGTAGGGGACAGGGGTTTTAATTCACCCCTCCACTTT.

The V gene is TRBV6-1, the J gene TRBJ2-7, with D tentatively TRBD2 (5 bases). The CDR3 contains 13 residues. The V end was cut by 1 base, the J end by 3 bases, with 7 bases between. CDR1 is MNHNS and CDR2 is SASEGT in the germline V gene. The CDR3: CASSEGTFYEQYF. The CDR3 region has the DNA TGTGCCAGCAGTGAAGGGACTTTCTACGAGCAGTACTTC.

V and J are TRBV2 and TRBJ1-5, with a weak D call TRBD1 (5 bases). The CDR3 runs to 15 residues. Trimming took 2 bases from V and 4 from J, leaving 12 bases between them. Germline lookup yields CDR1 SNHLY and CDR2 FYNNEI. The CDR3 reads CASSEKGTANQPQHF. The CDR3 bases are TGTGCCAGCAGTGAAAAAGGGACGGCTAATCAGCCCCAGCATTTT.

The chain is built from TRBV7-3 and TRBJ2-3, with 7 bases lining up with TRBD2. After removal of 7 bases from V and 2 bases from J, the junction contained 12 bases not matched to a gene. This CDR3 comprises 16 residues. Germline V gives CDR1 SGHTA, CDR2 FQGTGA. The chain's CDR3 is CASTLADYLITDTQYF. The CDR3, as DNA: TGTGCCAGCACCCTAGCGGACTACTTAATCACAGATACGCAGTATTTT.